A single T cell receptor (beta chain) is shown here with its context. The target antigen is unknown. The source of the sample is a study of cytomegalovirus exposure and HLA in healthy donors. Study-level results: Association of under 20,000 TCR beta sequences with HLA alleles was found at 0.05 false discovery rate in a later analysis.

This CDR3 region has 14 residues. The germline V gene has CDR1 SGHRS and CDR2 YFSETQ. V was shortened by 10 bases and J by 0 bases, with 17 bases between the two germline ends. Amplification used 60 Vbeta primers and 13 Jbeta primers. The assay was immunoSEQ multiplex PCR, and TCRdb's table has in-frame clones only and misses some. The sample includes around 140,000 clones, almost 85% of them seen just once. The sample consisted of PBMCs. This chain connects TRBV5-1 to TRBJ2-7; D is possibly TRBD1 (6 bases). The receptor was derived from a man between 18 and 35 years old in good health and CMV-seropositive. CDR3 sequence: CASREYRASYEQYF. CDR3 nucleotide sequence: TGCGCCTCCAGGGAGTACAGGGCCTCCTACGAGCAGTACTTC.